Sequencing of this T cell receptor (beta chain) was carried out in a study of T cell responses to AZD1222 COVID-19 vaccine. General observations from the study: It should be noted that donors were predominantly white British and more often female, and clonal diversity was possibly underestimated.

TCRdb keeps only in-frame clones here, not all; method: immunoSEQ multiplex PCR. The repertoire includes 90,000 to 150,000 clones, more than 80% of them detected once, and under 4.5% sits in the top ten. J lost 2 bases, V lost 3 bases, and 3 bases had no gene match. CDR1 and CDR2 (germline): LNHDA, SQIVND (reference sequence). This CDR3 contains 15 residues. To note about this clone: Its antigen remains unidentified.

V and J are TRBV19 and TRBJ1-1, with TRBD1 matching over 10 bases. The sequence came from an adult who received the MenACWY meningococcal vaccine as a control. This specimen was peripheral blood, taken 28 days after the second dose of the MenACWY control vaccine. CDR3 nucleotide sequence: TGTGCCAGTAGTATCCGGACAGGGGGAAACACTGAAGCTTTCTTT. Translated, it gives CASSIRTGGNTEAFF.